This T cell receptor (beta chain) is from a study of blood T cell repertoires in COVID-19. Study-wide context: Specimens from acute and convalescent COVID-19 originated in the United States, Italy and Spain. PBMCs, B-cell-depleted T cells, or T cells were the source of the cDNA or gDNA that made up the material.

V gave up 3 bases and J gave up 5 bases; unmatched junction bases: 7. Germline V gene data show CDR1 as SNHLY and CDR2 as FYNNEI. The CDR3 has 14 amino acids. Original methodology: The assay estimated nucleated cells by amplifying reference gene primers. Libraries were prepared by immunoSEQ multiplex PCR; TCRdb keeps only in-frame clonotypes and omits some of them. The V and J calls and the clone size are those of that table, but D and trimming were determined from the DNA. The sample lists 150,000 to 200,000 clones, 65% to 85% occurring once. The receptor's source is a man aged 60 to 69 with active or convalescent COVID-19. The sequencing sample was made of peripheral blood. The rearrangement uses TRBV2 and TRBJ2-7; 7 bases map to TRBD1. CDR3 protein: CASSEARGLDEQYF. As DNA, the CDR3 is TGTGCCAGCAGTGAGGCTAGGGGGCTCGACGAGCAGTACTTC.